The clone carrying this T cell receptor (beta chain) was picked up one time. Its antigen is currently unknown. The data were obtained in a study of T cell responses to AZD1222 COVID-19 vaccine. Sequenced by immunoSEQ multiplex PCR; TCRdb stores in-frame clones only, minus some. Among roughly 120,000 clones, roughly 91% were seen once, and the ten largest hold 4.5% to 6%. Notes on the study in general: When two AZD1222 doses had been given, Spike-specific TCR breadth and depth rose. White British people made up most donors, females outnumbered males, and clonal diversity was possibly underestimated. Dominant at 160-218 and 743-854, vaccine-associated CD4 TCRs also spanned spike.

In germline, CDR1 is MDHEN, CDR2 SYDVKM. The CDR3 contains 14 residues. With 10 bases removed from V and 4 bases from J, the gap between germline ends came to 19 bases. It was second doses at about 4 or about 12 weeks that were pooled. Source: peripheral blood, taken 28 days after the second AZD1222 dose. The chain combines TRBV28 with TRBJ1-2; D is possibly TRBD1 (5 bases). The receptor's source is an adult who received the AZD1222 COVID-19 vaccine. DNA for the CDR3: TGTGCCACCACGAGGGGAGGGGTCGGCTATGGCTACACCTTC. Its translation is CATTRGGVGYGYTF.